The T cell receptor (beta chain) described here comes from a study of molecular identifiers for immune sequencing clone quantification. Study observations and caveats: Beyond 20 RNA copies, clones held over 99% of effector molecules, compared with under 1% in naive cells.

Comments on this clonotype: Its antigen is still unknown. One end of the junction is discordant with germline, which a read error may explain.

For naive CD8 T cells, sorting used the CD8+CD4-CCR7+CD45RA+ phenotype. In TCRdb, the PCR reads were re-called with MiXCR into one record per CDR3 protein. The repertoire includes about 630,000 distinct CDR3 sequences, around 25% of them detected once, and around 0.78% sits in the top ten. In germline, CDR1 is LNHDA, CDR2 SQIVND (reference sequence). The CDR3 runs to 16 residues. The source is a human donor in good health. Some libraries in this study had Jurkat cell RNA spiked in. The J gene is TRBJ2-3, the V gene TRBV19; D unresolved. Source material: naive CD8+ T cells from blood, with Jurkat cell RNA spiked in. Noted subset: FACS-sorted CD8+CD4-CCR7+CD45RA+ naive T cells. This chain's CDR3 is CASSHPGLGHTDMQYF. The CDR3 nucleotides read TGTGCCAGTAGCCACCCCGGCCTAGGCCACACAGATATGCAGTATTTT. The full variable domain, with the rest looked up from reference TRBV19 and TRBJ2-3, is DGGITQSPKYLFRKEGQNVTLSCEQNLNHDAMYWYRQDPGQGLRLIYYSQIVNDFQKGDIAEGYSVSREKKESFPLTVTSAQKNPTAFYLCASSHPGLGHTDMQYFGPGTRLTVL.